The sequence of this TCR beta chain was determined in a study of cytomegalovirus exposure and HLA in healthy donors. For the study at large: In terms of ancestry, the Caucasian-associated cluster contained 80% to 90% of the approximately 420 genotyped donors. Study-wide results and limits: It was shown in a later analysis that HLA-associated TCR beta chains were more clonally expanded than other, equally common chains.

Trimming stripped 8 bases from V and 4 bases from J, with 4 bases between. The CDR3 is 10 amino acids. Germline-derived CDR1 and CDR2 are SNHLY and FYNNEI. PCR was performed using 60 Vbeta and 13 Jbeta primers. Produced via immunoSEQ multiplex PCR; TCRdb's table is partial and in-frame only. Here the sample spans around 180,000 clones, approximately 82% being singletons. As for this clone: What it binds is not known.

The V call is TRBV2, the J call TRBJ2-3; D uncertain. The receptor was derived from a woman aged 18-29 years in good health and CMV-seropositive. The sample comprised PBMCs. In DNA form, the CDR3 reads TGTGCCAGCGGAGCAGATACGCAGTATTTT. Amino acids: CASGADTQYF.